The 10 T cell receptor beta chains listed next were all sequenced from one sample in a study of T cells after posttransplantation cyclophosphamide. TCRdb's table, derived via immunoSEQ multiplex PCR, lists solely in-frame clones and lacks some. This sample carries 34,000 or so clones, none of them present only once. Sequencing was performed on PBMCs. Receptors originate from a woman aged 45-60 years in good health and a related stem cell transplant donor.

A few counts support this clone. The rearrangement joins TRBV13 to TRBJ2-2; D is perhaps TRBD2 (7 bases). CDR1 is PRHDT, CDR2 FYEKMQ, per germline (reference sequence). Deletions cut 0 bases from V and 8 bases from J, with 25 bases between. The CDR3 runs to 19 residues. The CDR3 is CASSLGLRGARGRSGELFF. The CDR3 DNA follows: TGTGCCAGCAGCTTAGGCCTTAGGGGGGCGCGGGGGCGTTCGGGGGAGCTGTTTTTT.

This clone was seen many times. V is TRBV19 and J is TRBJ2-1; 9 nucleotides align to TRBD2. With V trimmed by 6 bases and J by 10 bases, 16 bases remained unmatched. CDR1 and CDR2 (germline): LNHDA, SQIVND (reference sequence). This CDR3 spans 16 amino acids. CDR3: CASRGFSGSFSGEQFF. In nucleotides, the CDR3 is TGTGCCAGTAGGGGATTTAGCGGGAGTTTCTCAGGGGAGCAGTTCTTC.

Ten or more counts support this clone. The CDR3 DNA reads as TGTGCCAGCACTTCGATTGCGGAGTTCAATCAGCCCCAGCATTTT. This codes for CASTSIAEFNQPQHF. The J gene is TRBJ1-5, the V gene TRBV12-3 or TRBV12-4; D is undetermined. V was clipped by 7 bases and J by 3 bases, with 16 bases between them. This CDR3 is built from 15 residues.

There are many counts of this clone. The V and J genes are TRBV28 and TRBJ2-7, with D possibly matching TRBD2 (6 bases). This CDR3 has 12 amino acids. Per germline, CDR1 MDHEN and CDR2 SYDVKM. V was shortened by 9 bases and J by 2 bases, with 11 bases between the two germline ends. Here the CDR3 reads CASRLDPYEQYF. The CDR3 nucleotides read TGTGCCAGTAGACTAGATCCCTACGAGCAGTACTTC.

The table lists this clone with many counts. V gene TRBV5-1 combines with J gene TRBJ2-3, with 12 bases fitting TRBD2. Looked up from germline, CDR1 is SGHRS and CDR2 is YFSETQ. This CDR3 is 14 amino acids long. The V and J ends lost 7 bases and 4 bases, in that order; junction bases with no gene match: 4. For the CDR3, the DNA is TGCGCCAGCGGTACTAGCGGGAGGTCAGATACGCAGTATTTT. As protein: CASGTSGRSDTQYF.

This clone was found many times. The chain is built from TRBV4-3 and TRBJ1-2, with D maybe TRBD1 (5 bases). The V and J ends lost 0 bases and 3 bases respectively, with 11 bases between them. The CDR3 covers 15 residues. Germline V gene data show CDR1 as LGHNA and CDR2 as YSLEER. This chain's CDR3 is CASSQETGGYYGYTF. The CDR3 bases are TGCGCCAGCAGCCAAGAGACTGGGGGGTACTATGGCTACACCTTC.

The table lists this clone with many counts. This sequence joins TRBV7-2 and TRBJ1-4; 7 bases map to TRBD1. Germline CDR1 SGHTA, CDR2 FQGNSA. The J segment lost 2 bases and the V segment lost 3 bases, leaving 3 bases of the junction unmatched. The CDR3 consists of 15 residues. CDR3 in DNA: TGTGCCAGCAGCTTGCAGACAGGGACTAATGAAAAACTGTTTTTT. Amino acid sequence: CASSLQTGTNEKLFF.

This clone was picked up many times. V is TRBV15 and J is TRBJ1-2; D is unclear. Trimming cost V 5 bases and J 4 bases, with 17 bases left between them. Germline V gene sequence: CDR1 LNHNV, CDR2 YYDKDF (reference sequence). The CDR3 is 15 amino acids. The CDR3 spells CATSDLVGSSYGYTF. The CDR3 region has the DNA TGTGCCACCAGCGACCTGGTCGGTAGCTCCTATGGCTACACCTTC. The full variable domain, rest sourced from reference TRBV15 and TRBJ1-2, is DAMVIQNPRYQVTQFGKPVTLSCSQTLNHNVMYWYQQKSSQAPKLLFHYYDKDFNNEADTPDNFQSRRPNTSFCFLDIRSPGLGDTAMYLCATSDLVGSSYGYTFGSGTRLTVV.

This clone was detected many times. This sequence joins TRBV2 and TRBJ2-1, with D uncertain. Between the trimmed V and J ends, which lost 5 bases and 6 bases, there was a span of 14 bases. This CDR3 is built from 14 residues. Per the germline V gene, CDR1 is SNHLY and CDR2 is FYNNEI. The CDR3 DNA sequence: TGTGCCAGCAGTTCTCCCCCAAGGTCCAATGAGCAGTTCTTC. Its translation is CASSSPPRSNEQFF. Full variable domain (remainder filled in from reference TRBV2 and TRBJ2-1): EPEVTQTPSHQVTQMGQEVILRCVPISNHLYFYWYRQILGQKVEFLVSFYNNEISEKSEIFDDQFSVERPDGSNFTLKIRSTKLEDSAMYFCASSSPPRSNEQFFGPGTRLTVL.

This clone was seen repeatedly, ten times or more. V and J are TRBV5-1 and TRBJ2-6, with D uncertain. This CDR3 is 15 amino acids long. Germline-derived CDR1 and CDR2 are SGHRS and YFSETQ. V gave up 0 bases and J gave up 9 bases, with 13 bases separating them. CDR3 sequence: CASSLAPRQFNVLTF. In DNA form, the CDR3 reads TGCGCCAGCAGCTTGGCCCCGCGACAATTCAACGTCCTGACTTTC.